The 30 T cell receptor beta chains presented below share a single source sample, sequenced in a study of blood T cell repertoires in COVID-19. Repertoires were generated with immunoSEQ multiplex PCR, while TCRdb's copy carries only in-frame clones and drops some. Altogether under 95,000 clones are present, more than 75% being singletons, with the ten largest covering 0.95% to 1.5%. Sequenced: peripheral blood. The receptors were gathered from a woman over 75 with acute or convalescent COVID-19.

DNA for the CDR3: TGCGCCAGCACCCCGGCGGCAGGCGGGGGCACTGAAGCTTTCTTT. It translates to CASTPAAGGGTEAFF. The V gene is TRBV5-1, the J gene TRBJ1-1, with a possible D match to TRBD1 (5 bases). CDR3 length: 15 amino acids. Per the germline V gene, CDR1 is SGHRS and CDR2 is YFSETQ. Trimming took 6 bases from V and 4 from J, leaving 19 bases between them.

The chain is built from TRBV11-1 and TRBJ1-1; D gene ambiguous. Germline CDR1 SGHAT, CDR2 FQDESV (reference sequence). V lost 4 bases, J lost 11 bases, and 17 bases lay in between. The CDR3 sequence is 13 residues long. CDR3 DNA: TGTGCCAGCAGCTCAACGACCGGCCCGGGGGCTTTCTTT. Its translation is CASSSTTGPGAFF.

V and J are TRBV3-1 (or the pseudogene TRBV3-2) and TRBJ1-1, with D unresolved. CDR1 is LGHDT, CDR2 YNNKEL, per germline (reference sequence). The V and J ends lost 0 bases and 3 bases respectively, with 11 bases between them. There are 15 residues in the CDR3. CDR3 sequence reads: CASSQEKAGYTEAFF. CDR3 bases: TGTGCCAGCAGCCAAGAAAAGGCGGGTTACACTGAAGCTTTCTTT.

This clone was seen only a few times. The chain employs TRBV10-1 and TRBJ2-7; D might be TRBD2 (6 bases). The ends were cut back, 0 bases at V and 2 bases at J, with 17 bases in the middle. Looked up from germline, CDR1 is WNHNN and CDR2 is SYGVQD (reference sequence). The CDR3 has 17 amino acids. DNA for the CDR3: TGCGCCAGCAGTGAGTCTTTCGTGCGGGGCCTCCCCTACGAGCAGTACTTC. Translation gives CASSESFVRGLPYEQYF.

This chain connects TRBV7-2 to TRBJ2-7, with TRBD1 matching 10 bases. V gave up 1 base and J gave up 7 bases; unmatched junction bases: 7. The CDR3 loop spans 15 amino acids. From germline, CDR1 is SGHTA and CDR2 FQGNSA. The CDR3 DNA reads TGTGCCAGCAGCTTAGGCGGGACAGGGGCAATAGAGCAGTACTTC. Translating it yields CASSLGGTGAIEQYF.

Only a few counts were recorded for this clone. The chain is built from TRBV19 and TRBJ1-3; a weak D match, TRBD1 (5 bases). V shed 5 bases and J shed 4 bases, with 9 bases lying between them. The CDR3 is made up of 13 amino acids. CDR1 and CDR2 from the germline V gene are LNHDA and SQIVND (reference sequence). In DNA form, the CDR3 reads TGTGCCAGTAGTTCAGGGTCCGGAAACACCATATATTTT. This translates into CASSSGSGNTIYF.

CDR3 in DNA: TGCGCCAGCAGTGAGTCGAGGGGACAGGACACAGATACGCAGTATTTT. Protein product: CASSESRGQDTDTQYF. The chain couples TRBV10-1 to TRBJ2-3, with 8 nucleotides matching TRBD1. From germline, CDR1 is WNHNN and CDR2 SYGVQD (reference sequence). This CDR3 is 16 amino acids long. Trimming at V came to 0 bases and at J to 2 bases, leaving 4 bases not matched to a gene.

V is TRBV9 and J is TRBJ2-7, with TRBD2 identical over 7 bases. CDR1 SGDLS and CDR2 YYNGEE come from the germline V gene. CDR3 length: 15 amino acids. V dropped 4 bases and J dropped 6; count of bases not matched to a gene: 13. CDR3 in amino acids: CASSPGTTTTGEQYF. Written as DNA, the CDR3 is TGTGCCAGCAGCCCAGGGACTACAACGACGGGCGAGCAGTACTTC.

The chain couples TRBV15 to TRBJ1-5, with no clear D. Trimming pared 5 bases from V and 1 base from J, leaving 15 bases between. CDR3 length: 16 amino acids. Germline lookup yields CDR1 LNHNV and CDR2 YYDKDF (reference sequence). For the CDR3, the DNA is TGTGCCACCAGCGATATTGGCCGGCGGAGCAATCAGCCCCAGCATTTT. This translates into CATSDIGRRSNQPQHF.

This chain uses TRBV6-2 or TRBV6-3 with TRBJ2-1; 7 bases agree with TRBD1. The V and J ends lost 6 bases and 8 bases, in that order; junction bases with no gene match: 4. The germline V gene has CDR1 MNHEY and CDR2 SVGEGT. The CDR3 has 12 amino acids. CDR3 sequence: CASSPGQHEQFF. The CDR3 DNA reads as TGTGCCAGCAGCCCGGGACAGCATGAGCAGTTCTTC.

This chain joins TRBV2 and TRBJ1-5, with a tentative D call TRBD1 (6 bases). Germline V gives CDR1 SNHLY, CDR2 FYNNEI. The CDR3 sequence is 13 residues long. V was shortened by 7 bases and J by 11 bases, with 18 bases between the two germline ends. The chain's CDR3 is CASTDSLTPAQHF. CDR3 in DNA: TGTGCCAGCACGGACAGCCTGACCCCAGCCCAGCATTTT.

The chain recombines TRBV3-1 (or the pseudogene TRBV3-2) with TRBJ1-1, with 7 bases that match TRBD1. CDR1 and CDR2 (germline): LGHDT, YNNKEL (reference sequence). The CDR3 sequence is 20 residues long. V lost 4 bases to trimming and J lost 1 base; unmatched junction nucleotides: 21. The CDR3 DNA follows: TGTGCCAGCAGCCGAACGGCCCGAGGGCAGGGGGGATTCGGGAACACTGAAGCTTTCTTT. This translates into CASSRTARGQGGFGNTEAFF.

The chain links TRBV7-8 to TRBJ1-2; D might be TRBD1 (6 bases). Germline CDR1 reads SGHVS; CDR2 reads FQNEAQ. V lost 1 base and J 6 bases, leaving 12 bases between the germline ends. This CDR3 spans 14 amino acids. Written as DNA, the CDR3 is TGTGCCAGCAGCTTAGTAGTAGGGGGGGATGGCTACACCTTC. Protein: CASSLVVGGDGYTF.

The J gene is TRBJ2-2, the V gene TRBV5-1; no firm D call. The CDR3 sequence is 16 residues long. Looked up from germline, CDR1 is SGHRS and CDR2 is YFSETQ. With 1 base removed from V and 1 base from J, the gap between germline ends came to 11 bases. The CDR3 loop is CASSLSSTVNTGELFF. Here the CDR3 DNA reads TGCGCCAGCAGCTTGTCCTCGACTGTGAACACCGGGGAGCTGTTTTTT.

This chain links TRBV5-5 with TRBJ2-7; D perhaps matches TRBD2 (6 bases). From germline, CDR1 is SGHKS and CDR2 YYEKEE (reference sequence). The V end was cut by 3 bases, the J end by 4 bases, with 8 bases between. The CDR3 has 12 residues. The CDR3 protein is CASSSGLYEQYF. CDR3 DNA: TGTGCCAGCAGCTCGGGACTTTACGAGCAGTACTTC.

The rearrangement links TRBV5-1 to TRBJ1-1; 9 bases align to TRBD1. CDR1 and CDR2 from the germline V gene are SGHRS and YFSETQ. Trimming removed 4 bases from V and 5 bases from J; junction bases left unmatched: 6. The CDR3 contains 14 residues. CDR3 nucleotides: TGCGCCAGCAGCGGGGGGACAGGGAGGACTGAAGCTTTCTTT. Residues: CASSGGTGRTEAFF. Drawing the rest from reference TRBV5-1 and TRBJ1-1, the complete variable domain is KAGVTQTPRYLIKTRGQQVTLSCSPISGHRSVSWYQQTPGQGLQFLFEYFSETQRNKGNFPGRFSGRQFSNSRSEMNVSTLELGDSALYLCASSGGTGRTEAFFGQGTRLTVV.

In its sample, this clone was seen a few times. The V gene is TRBV2, the J gene TRBJ1-2; no clear D. This CDR3 is built from 11 residues. The ends were cut back, 6 bases at V and 4 bases at J, with 6 bases in the middle. Germline assignment: CDR1 SNHLY and CDR2 FYNNEI. CDR3 sequence (DNA): TGTGCCAGCAGCCAGTCCTATGGCTACACCTTC. Translation gives CASSQSYGYTF.

The chain has TRBV25-1 and TRBJ1-1; TRBD1 matches at 7 bases. CDR1 and CDR2 from the germline V gene are MGHDK and SYGVNS. Germline trimming cut 1 base from V and 7 bases from J; bases unmatched to any gene: 3. This CDR3 is 13 amino acids long. The CDR3 nucleotides read TGTGCCAGCAGTGAATTCGGGACAGTTGAAGCTTTCTTT. Protein sequence: CASSEFGTVEAFF. Variable domain in full (rest from reference TRBV25-1 and TRBJ1-1): EADIYQTPRYLVIGTGKKITLECSQTMGHDKMYWYQQDPGMELHLIHYSYGVNSTEKGDLSSESTVSRIRTEHFPLTLESARPSHTSQYLCASSEFGTVEAFFGQGTRLTVV.

The chain is built from TRBV28 and TRBJ1-1; D perhaps matches TRBD1 (6 bases). The CDR3 spans 12 residues. Germline CDR1 and CDR2: MDHEN and SYDVKM. Trimming pared 10 bases from V and 6 bases from J, leaving 15 bases between. The CDR3 DNA follows: TGTGCCACCACAGGGCTTGGGGCTGAAGCTTTCTTT. Its translation is CATTGLGAEAFF.

This sequence joins TRBV6-1 and TRBJ2-1; 8 bases align to TRBD1. V lost 2 bases to trimming and J lost 3 bases; unmatched junction nucleotides: 9. Per the germline V gene, CDR1 is MNHNS and CDR2 is SASEGT. The CDR3 covers 17 residues. CDR3 DNA: TGTGCCAGCAGTGAATTTAGTGCAGGGGGCCTCTACAATGAGCAGTTCTTC. Encoded protein: CASSEFSAGGLYNEQFF.

The chain uses TRBV11-2 and TRBJ2-7, with 7 bases that match TRBD1. This CDR3 region has 11 residues. J was trimmed by 6 bases and V by 5 bases; bases with no gene match: 1. Germline CDR1 SGHAT, CDR2 FQNNGV. The CDR3 region has the DNA TGTGCCAGCAGCGGACAGGTCGAGCAGTACTTC. This translates into CASSGQVEQYF.

This clone ranks as medium-sized. The chain employs TRBV10-3 and TRBJ2-2; D is unclear. The length of the CDR3 is 14 residues. V was pared by 10 bases and J by 3 bases, with 15 bases between. CDR1 ENHRY and CDR2 SYGVKD come from the germline V gene. In DNA, the CDR3 is TGTGCCACCCGGATCTTTGCGGACACCGGGGAGCTGTTTTTT. This translates into CATRIFADTGELFF.

The chain is built from TRBV5-4 and TRBJ2-7, with D possibly matching TRBD2 (6 bases). V dropped 0 bases and J dropped 3 bases, with 13 bases sitting between them. There are 15 residues in the CDR3. CDR1 and CDR2 (germline): SGHNT, YYREEE (reference sequence). The CDR3 bases are TGTGCCAGCAGCTTGGGGGCGGGAAGTAGCTACGAGCAGTACTTC. This codes for CASSLGAGSSYEQYF.

This clone has only a few counts. The chain is built from TRBV9 and TRBJ2-2; D is unclear. Germline V gives CDR1 SGDLS, CDR2 YYNGEE. Trimming pared 1 base from V and 6 bases from J, leaving 7 bases between. The CDR3 totals 13 residues. CDR3 amino acids: CASSVTTAGELFF. The CDR3 bases are TGTGCCAGCAGCGTAACTACCGCCGGGGAGCTGTTTTTT.

The CDR3 DNA reads TGTGCCAGCAAGACCGGAGGGTTCACAGATACGCAGTATTTT. It yields the protein CASKTGGFTDTQYF. V is TRBV7-2 and J is TRBJ2-3; weak D call: TRBD2 (6 bases). V was pared by 7 bases and J by 2 bases, with 13 bases between. This CDR3 has 14 amino acids. Germline CDR1 SGHTA, CDR2 FQGNSA. Variable domain in full (rest from reference TRBV7-2 and TRBJ2-3): GAGVSQSPSNKVTEKGKDVELRCDPISGHTALYWYRQSLGQGLEFLIYFQGNSAPDKSGLPSDRFSAERTGGSVSTLTIQRTQQEDSAVYLCASKTGGFTDTQYFGPGTRLTVL.

The chain combines TRBV11-2 with TRBJ2-1, with a tentative D call TRBD2 (6 bases). Per germline, CDR1 SGHAT and CDR2 FQNNGV. The CDR3 loop spans 15 amino acids. Trimming cost V 3 bases and J 4 bases, with 13 bases left between them. As DNA, the CDR3 is TGTGCCAGCAGCTTGGGGCGGGGAGAGTACAATGAGCAGTTCTTC. This codes for CASSLGRGEYNEQFF.

The chain links TRBV24-1 to TRBJ2-1; 10 bases agree with TRBD2. The CDR3 runs to 15 residues. CDR1 is KGHDR and CDR2 is SFDVKD in the germline V gene. Trimming cost V 5 bases and J 4 bases; bases outside gene matches: 4. In nucleotides, the CDR3 is TGTGCCACCAGTGCGGTAGCGGGGGGATACAATGAGCAGTTCTTC. It translates to CATSAVAGGYNEQFF.

J is TRBJ1-1 and V is TRBV5-6; a possible D gene is TRBD1 (5 bases). Germline-derived CDR1 and CDR2 are SGHDT and YYEEEE. V was pared by 2 bases and J by 2 bases, with 10 bases between. CDR3 length: 14 amino acids. The CDR3 protein is CASSLGVLNTEAFF. CDR3 nucleotide sequence: TGTGCCAGCAGCTTAGGGGTTCTTAACACTGAAGCTTTCTTT.

The chain links TRBV6-5 to TRBJ2-1; 7 nucleotides align to TRBD2. The J segment lost 10 bases and the V segment lost 9 bases, leaving 6 bases of the junction unmatched. CDR3 length: 11 amino acids. CDR1 and CDR2 from the germline V gene are MNHEY and SVGAGI. CDR3 loop: CASGDYREQFF. For the CDR3, the DNA is TGTGCCAGTGGGGACTACCGAGAGCAGTTCTTC.

The CDR3, as DNA: TGTGCCAGCAGCTCGACTAGCACAGATACGCAGTATTTT. Translating gives CASSSTSTDTQYF. The chain employs TRBV7-2 and TRBJ2-3; no clear D. Per the germline V gene, CDR1 is SGHTA and CDR2 is FQGNSA. V lost 4 bases, J lost 0 bases, and 5 bases lay in between. This CDR3 has 13 residues.